The table lists the clone carrying this T cell receptor (beta chain) with a few counts. TCRdb reprocessed the 5' RACE reads via MiXCR and lists one record per CDR3 protein. The sample includes 350,000 or so distinct CDR3 sequences, 11% seen only once; the top ten take around 8.4%. These data belong to a study of CD8 T cells in ankylosing spondylitis. The CDR3 is 13 amino acids. Trimming took off 5 bases at V and 3 bases at J, with 11 bases between the two ends. The germline V gene has CDR1 SGHTA and CDR2 FQGNSA. This receptor was obtained from a female donor with ankylosing spondylitis or in good health (not recorded which). V is TRBV7-2 and J is TRBJ2-7, with D possibly being TRBD2 (6 bases). The source material was blood, either unsorted or a sorted T cell fraction (not recorded which). The CDR3 sequence is CASSTSSVYEQYF. Here the CDR3 DNA reads TGTGCCAGCAGCACTAGCTCCGTCTACGAGCAGTACTTC.